What follows are 26 T cell receptor beta chains derived from one specimen sequenced in a study of blood T cell repertoires in COVID-19. The assay was immunoSEQ multiplex PCR, and TCRdb's table has in-frame clones only and misses some. The data contain tens of thousands of clones, roughly 80% of them seen just once; the ten biggest clones take up 15% to 20%. Sequencing was performed on peripheral blood. The origin of the receptors is a woman in her sixties or seventies with acute or convalescent COVID-19.

This sequence joins TRBV6-1 and TRBJ1-3, with 9 bases aligning to TRBD1. CDR1 MNHNS and CDR2 SASEGT come from the germline V gene. Germline trimming cut 0 bases from V and 4 bases from J; bases unmatched to any gene: 4. This CDR3 contains 16 residues. The CDR3 DNA sequence: TGTGCCAGCAGTGAAGCGGAGGACAGGGGAGGAAACACCATATATTTT. Protein: CASSEAEDRGGNTIYF.

This chain links TRBV29-1 with TRBJ1-2; D gene uncertain. V shed 3 bases and J shed 1 base, with 6 bases lying between them. Germline V gene data show CDR1 as SQVTM and CDR2 as ANQGSEA. The CDR3 is 12 residues long. CDR3 residues: CSVDTGNYGYTF. DNA of the CDR3: TGCAGCGTTGATACTGGTAACTATGGCTACACCTTC.

This clone was counted between two and nine times. J is TRBJ1-1 and V is TRBV19; 7 bases match TRBD1. The CDR3 has 16 residues. Germline assignment: CDR1 LNHDA and CDR2 SQIVND (reference sequence). V gave up 0 bases and J gave up 7 bases; unmatched junction bases: 11. CDR3 bases: TGTGCCAGTAGTATAGAGGGGACAGTTCTGGGCGGTGAAGCTTTCTTT. It translates to CASSIEGTVLGGEAFF.

V is TRBV27 and J is TRBJ1-6; D not resolved. Germline lookup yields CDR1 MNHEY and CDR2 SMNVEV (reference sequence). The CDR3 is 16 residues long. V gave up 5 bases and J gave up 3 bases, with 14 bases separating them. DNA of the CDR3: TGTGCCAGCAGTGGGCAACAGAACCTCTATAATTCACCCCTCCACTTT. It yields the protein CASSGQQNLYNSPLHF.

The chain couples TRBV3-1 (or the pseudogene TRBV3-2) to TRBJ2-5; D may be TRBD1 (5 bases). This CDR3 spans 16 amino acids. In germline, CDR1 is LGHDT, CDR2 YNNKEL (reference sequence). Trimming removed 4 bases at V and 5 bases at J, with 20 bases between. CDR3 protein: CASSLGARKAGETQYF. The DNA of the CDR3 is TGTGCCAGCAGCCTAGGGGCTAGGAAAGCAGGCGAGACCCAGTACTTC.

This rearrangement joins TRBV30 to TRBJ2-3; 8 bases are a match to TRBD1. With V trimmed by 7 bases and J by 1 base, 7 bases remained unmatched. This CDR3 has 14 amino acids. Per germline, CDR1 GTSNPN and CDR2 SVGIG (reference sequence). The CDR3 nucleotides are TGTGCCTTCCGACAGGGGACGGGCACAGATACGCAGTATTTT. It translates to CAFRQGTGTDTQYF. Combining the CDR3 with reference TRBV30 and TRBJ2-3 gives the whole variable domain SQTIHQWPATLVQPVGSPLSLECTVEGTSNPNLYWYRQAAGRGLQLLFYSVGIGQISSEVPQNLSASRPQDRQFILSSKKLLLSDSGFYLCAFRQGTGTDTQYFGPGTRLTVL.

The V gene is TRBV12-3 or TRBV12-4, the J gene TRBJ1-2; TRBD1 is a possible D gene (5 bases). Trimming took 2 bases from V and 6 from J, leaving 10 bases between them. CDR3 length: 13 amino acids. The CDR3 nucleotides read TGTGCCAGCAGTTTACGGGGAGGGGATGGCTACACCTTC. Translation gives CASSLRGGDGYTF.

The chain uses TRBV11-3 and TRBJ2-1, with TRBD2 identical over 9 bases. Germline V lookup: CDR1 SGHNT, CDR2 YENEEA. The CDR3 has 18 residues. V was clipped by 6 bases and J by 0 bases; unmatched bases: 12. CDR3 loop: CASSQQGRGGPSYNEQFF. The DNA for the CDR3 is TGTGCCAGCAGTCAACAGGGGCGGGGGGGCCCCTCCTACAATGAGCAGTTCTTC.

This chain connects TRBV19 to TRBJ2-3; D is perhaps TRBD1 (6 bases). The germline V gene has CDR1 LNHDA and CDR2 SQIVND (reference sequence). Trimming cost V 10 bases and J 4 bases, with 21 bases left between them. This CDR3 is built from 15 residues. The CDR3 region is CATEVGRGFSDTQYF. DNA of the CDR3: TGTGCCACCGAGGTCGGCAGGGGATTTTCAGATACGCAGTATTTT.

The chain carries TRBV4-3 and TRBJ2-3; a possible D gene is TRBD2 (5 bases). Germline V gene sequence: CDR1 LGHNA, CDR2 YSLEER. The V end was cut by 0 bases, the J end by 2 bases, with 9 bases between. This CDR3 has 15 amino acids. CDR3 amino acids: CASSQDSAPTDTQYF. As DNA, the CDR3 is TGCGCCAGCAGCCAAGATAGCGCCCCCACAGATACGCAGTATTTT.

V gene TRBV6-1 combines with J gene TRBJ2-4; 9 bases match TRBD1. Germline trimming cut 2 bases from V and 7 bases from J; bases unmatched to any gene: 9. The CDR3 covers 16 residues. Germline loops: CDR1 MNHNS, CDR2 SASEGT. DNA for the CDR3: TGTGCCAGCAGTGAACGAACTGGACAGGGGAGGAACATTCAGTACTTC. This sequence encodes CASSERTGQGRNIQYF.

The chain recombines TRBV4-1 with TRBJ1-5, with a possible D match to TRBD1 (5 bases). The CDR3 has 14 amino acids. Germline CDR1 and CDR2: MGHRA and YSYEKL. The V end was cut by 0 bases, the J end by 7 bases, with 10 bases between. The CDR3 protein is CASSQDWGEQPQHF. The CDR3 DNA reads TGCGCCAGCAGCCAAGATTGGGGGGAGCAGCCCCAGCATTTT.

The chain uses TRBV11-3 and TRBJ2-3, with 10 nucleotides matching TRBD2. CDR1 and CDR2 (germline): SGHNT, YENEEA. The CDR3 is 16 amino acids. V trimming: 5 bases; J trimming: 6 bases; junction bases outside the gene matches: 11. This CDR3 reads CASSVGASGGSDTQYF. The CDR3 DNA sequence: TGTGCCAGCAGCGTCGGGGCTAGCGGGGGTTCGGATACGCAGTATTTT.

The chain links TRBV28 to TRBJ2-2; 9 bases line up with TRBD1. The CDR3 is 16 residues long. V lost 6 bases and J lost 7; bases outside the gene matches: 12. Looked up from germline, CDR1 is MDHEN and CDR2 is SYDVKM. CDR3 sequence (DNA): TGTGCCAGCAGAGGACAGGGGATAAGGATTTTCGGGGAGCTGTTTTTT. Its translation is CASRGQGIRIFGELFF.

Only one count was recorded for this clone. The sample contains more than one DNA sequence encoding this CDR3. This rearrangement joins TRBV18 to TRBJ2-3, with 7 nucleotides matching TRBD1. The germline V gene has CDR1 KGHSH and CDR2 LQKENI. The CDR3 extends over 14 amino acids. J gave up 0 bases and V 5 bases, and 2 bases lay outside the gene matches. CDR3 nucleotides: TGTGCCAGCTCAAGGACAGGTAGCACAGATACGCAGTATTTT. Translation gives CASSRTGSTDTQYF.

This clone appeared a single time. V and J are TRBV27 and TRBJ1-2, with D possibly TRBD1 on 5 matching bases. CDR1 and CDR2 (germline): MNHEY, SMNVEV (reference sequence). CDR3 size: 16 residues. Trimming removed 3 bases from V and 7 bases from J, with 21 bases in between. The CDR3 bases are TGTGCCAGCAGTTTGCGAAGCCCACAGGCGTTAGGTGGCTACACCTTC. Translation: CASSLRSPQALGGYTF.

The CDR3 protein is CASSVSSGGPQETQYF. CDR3 DNA: TGCGCCAGCAGCGTATCTAGCGGGGGCCCCCAAGAGACCCAGTACTTC. The chain employs TRBV5-1 and TRBJ2-5, with 10 bases lining up with TRBD2. CDR1 SGHRS and CDR2 YFSETQ come from the germline V gene. Trimming removed 4 bases from V and 1 base from J; junction bases left unmatched: 7. This CDR3 region has 16 residues.

This sequence joins TRBV9 and TRBJ1-2, with D perhaps TRBD1 (6 bases). Trimming shortened V by 5 bases and J by 0 bases, and 20 bases separated the two germline ends. Germline values: CDR1 SGDLS, CDR2 YYNGEE. The length of the CDR3 is 17 residues. Here the CDR3 reads CASSATGKVHTNYGYTF. Written as DNA, the CDR3 is TGTGCCAGCAGTGCGACAGGCAAGGTCCACACTAACTATGGCTACACCTTC.

The chain links TRBV29-1 to TRBJ2-3; no reliable D call. V dropped 1 base and J dropped 0 bases, with 8 bases sitting between them. This CDR3 comprises 14 residues. Germline assignment: CDR1 SQVTM and CDR2 ANQGSEA. CDR3 bases: TGCAGCGTTGAAGTGTTTACTAGCACAGATACGCAGTATTTT. This encodes CSVEVFTSTDTQYF.

The chain employs TRBV5-1 and TRBJ1-2, with TRBD1 identical over 9 bases. Losses at the gene ends were 0 bases for V and 8 bases for J; bases not matched to a gene: 8. The CDR3 runs 15 residues. The germline gives CDR1 SGHRS, CDR2 YFSETQ. The CDR3, as DNA: TGCGCCAGCAGCTTGGGGGGACAGGGAGTGCGGGGCTACACCTTC. This gives the protein CASSLGGQGVRGYTF. The full variable domain, completed using reference TRBV5-1 and TRBJ1-2, is KAGVTQTPRYLIKTRGQQVTLSCSPISGHRSVSWYQQTPGQGLQFLFEYFSETQRNKGNFPGRFSGRQFSNSRSEMNVSTLELGDSALYLCASSLGGQGVRGYTFGSGTRLTVV.

There are a few counts of this clone. V is TRBV19 and J is TRBJ1-2; 7 bases are shared with TRBD1. The CDR3 totals 15 residues. J gave up 3 bases and V 6 bases, and 10 bases lay outside the gene matches. Germline V gene sequence: CDR1 LNHDA, CDR2 SQIVND (reference sequence). CDR3 region: CASRSPGTAYYGYTF. The CDR3 region has the DNA TGTGCCAGTAGGAGTCCCGGGACAGCCTACTATGGCTACACCTTC.

The genes are TRBV4-3 and TRBJ2-7, with D perhaps TRBD1 (6 bases). The CDR3 runs 13 residues. Germline CDR1 reads LGHNA; CDR2 reads YSLEER. Trimming pared 1 base from V and 3 bases from J, leaving 7 bases between. The CDR3 is CASSQVQGYEQYF. The DNA for the CDR3 is TGCGCCAGCAGCCAAGTACAGGGCTACGAGCAGTACTTC.

CDR3 nucleotides: TGTGCCAGCAGTCTAGTGACAGGGGGCGAAGGGGGCAGGGCTGAAGCTTTCTTT. It translates to CASSLVTGGEGGRAEAFF. This rearrangement joins TRBV5-6 to TRBJ1-1, with 10 bases lining up with TRBD1. The CDR3 is made up of 18 amino acids. V lost 5 bases, J lost 6 bases, and 19 bases stayed unmatched. Germline V gene data show CDR1 as SGHDT and CDR2 as YYEEEE. The whole variable domain, remainder taken from reference TRBV5-6 and TRBJ1-1, is DAGVTQSPTHLIKTRGQQVTLRCSPKSGHDTVSWYQQALGQGPQFIFQYYEEEERQRGNFPDRFSGHQFPNYSSELNVNALLLGDSALYLCASSLVTGGEGGRAEAFFGQGTRLTVV.

The CDR3 spells CASSPSFRQGSGANVLTF. CDR3 nucleotides: TGTGCCAGCAGCCCCTCCTTCCGACAGGGGTCTGGGGCCAACGTCCTGACTTTC. The V and J genes are TRBV3-1 (or the pseudogene TRBV3-2) and TRBJ2-6; 8 bases fit TRBD1. The V segment lost 4 bases and the J segment 1 base; nucleotides outside the gene matches: 9. CDR3 length equals 18 residues. In germline, CDR1 is LGHDT, CDR2 YNNKEL (reference sequence).

The chain uses TRBV10-1 and TRBJ2-2; 8 nucleotides line up with TRBD1. With V trimmed by 5 bases and J by 6 bases, 8 bases remained unmatched. The V gene's germline CDR1 is WNHNN and CDR2 SYGVQD (reference sequence). This CDR3 is built from 15 residues. The CDR3 nucleotides are TGCGCCAGCAGTAATGACAGGGGACGAGCCGGGGAGCTGTTTTTT. Its translation is CASSNDRGRAGELFF.

This chain uses TRBV9 with TRBJ2-7; possible D gene TRBD1, 6 bases. V lost 4 bases to trimming and J lost 0 bases, with 17 bases between them. Germline loops: CDR1 SGDLS, CDR2 YYNGEE. The CDR3 runs 16 residues. The CDR3 loop reads CASSRRDRDTSYEQYF. DNA for the CDR3: TGTGCCAGCAGCCGACGGGACCGGGACACCTCCTACGAGCAGTACTTC.